This T cell receptor (beta chain) was captured by sequencing in a study of glioma-infiltrating T cells after dendritic cell vaccination. This CDR3 has 15 residues. Per the germline V gene, CDR1 is SGHRS and CDR2 is YFSETQ. V was pared by 0 bases and J by 1 base, with 3 bases of the junction left unmatched. Input was approximately 2.2 ug genomic DNA, or all available if less. The repertoire was sequenced with immunoSEQ multiplex PCR; TCRdb's copy has only in-frame clones and lacks some. The table includes 99,000 or so clones, roughly 89% detected once. The time point denotes: after dendritic cell vaccination, including at tumor progression/relapse. None of the glioblastoma patients had an isocitrate dehydrogenase mutation.

The sequence was obtained from a human donor with glioblastoma. The starting material was blood, obtained after dendritic cell vaccination. The J gene is TRBJ1-1, the V gene TRBV5-1; 7 nucleotides align to TRBD1. DNA of the CDR3: TGCGCCAGCAGCTTGGGGGGGACAGCGAACACTGAAGCTTTCTTT. Its protein is CASSLGGTANTEAFF.